This T cell receptor beta chain was captured in a study of identical twins. Whole-study results and caveats: Shared out-of-frame alpha sequences (those common to twins) showed excess low generation probability. There were fewer insertions in abundant cord blood beta clonotypes, but memory repertoires showed no such pattern.

MiXCR, run by TCRdb on the 5' RACE reads, gives a single entry per CDR3 protein. The table records about 470,000 distinct CDR3 sequences, approximately 24% of them present only once. This clonotype was observed a few times. Its antigen is unidentified. Trimming shortened V by 2 bases and J by 2 bases, and 9 bases separated the two germline ends. This CDR3 region has 15 residues. Germline lookup yields CDR1 ENHRY and CDR2 SYGVKD. These data were also reused for a study on T cells expressing NK-cell markers. That source adds: Dominant NKG2C+ clonotype frequencies of 1.0-7.0% of CD8+ T cells were measured in over 5 donors.

This sequence originates from a woman under 30 in good health. Material: CD4+ T cells sorted from blood. This sequence joins TRBV10-3 and TRBJ2-2; TRBD2 might be the D (5 bases). The CDR3 protein is CAISEAGGNTGELFF. In nucleotides, the CDR3 is TGTGCCATCAGTGAGGCGGGCGGTAACACCGGGGAGCTGTTTTTT.